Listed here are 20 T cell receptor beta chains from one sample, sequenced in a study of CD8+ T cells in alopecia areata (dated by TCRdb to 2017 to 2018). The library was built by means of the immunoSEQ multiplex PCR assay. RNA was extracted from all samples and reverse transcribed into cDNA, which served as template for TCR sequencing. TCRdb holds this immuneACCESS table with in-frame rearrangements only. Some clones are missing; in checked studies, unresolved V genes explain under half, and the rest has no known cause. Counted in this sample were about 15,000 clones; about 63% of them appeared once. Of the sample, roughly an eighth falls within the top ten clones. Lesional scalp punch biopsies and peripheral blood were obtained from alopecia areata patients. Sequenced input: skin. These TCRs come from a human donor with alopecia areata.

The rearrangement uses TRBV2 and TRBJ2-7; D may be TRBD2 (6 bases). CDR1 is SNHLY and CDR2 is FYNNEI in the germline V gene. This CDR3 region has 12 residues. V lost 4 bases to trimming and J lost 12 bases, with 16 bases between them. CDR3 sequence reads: CASSGRTNEGYF. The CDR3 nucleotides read TGTGCCAGCAGTGGTCGGACTAACGAGGGGTACTTC.

CDR3 protein: CASSDAGTGGSATQIFQETQYF. The CDR3 DNA is TGTGCCAGCAGCGACGCCGGGACAGGGGGCAGCGCGACCCAGATTTTCCAAGAGACCCAGTACTTC. The chain has TRBV9 and TRBJ2-5; 12 bases align to TRBD1. The germline V gene encodes CDR1 SGDLS and CDR2 YYNGEE. Trimming cost V 3 bases and J 1 base; bases outside gene matches: 22. The length of the CDR3 is 22 residues.

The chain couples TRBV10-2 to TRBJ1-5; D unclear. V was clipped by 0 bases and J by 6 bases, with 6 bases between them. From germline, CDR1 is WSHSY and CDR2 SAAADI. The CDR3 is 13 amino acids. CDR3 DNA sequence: TGCGCCAGCAGTGAGTCTAATGGTCAGCCCCAGCATTTT. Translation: CASSESNGQPQHF.

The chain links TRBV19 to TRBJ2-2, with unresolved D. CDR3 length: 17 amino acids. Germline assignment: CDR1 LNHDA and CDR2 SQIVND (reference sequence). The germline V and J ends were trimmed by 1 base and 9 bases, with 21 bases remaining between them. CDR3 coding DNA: TGTGCCAGTAGTATAGTATGGATTAGGGTCCACGGCCGGGAGCTGTTTTTT. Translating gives CASSIVWIRVHGRELFF.

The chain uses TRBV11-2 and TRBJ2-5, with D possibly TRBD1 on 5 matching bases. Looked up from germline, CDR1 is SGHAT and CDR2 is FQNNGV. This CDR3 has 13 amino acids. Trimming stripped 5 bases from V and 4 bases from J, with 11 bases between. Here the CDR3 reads CASSPTQGETQYF. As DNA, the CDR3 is TGTGCCAGCAGCCCGACCCAGGGAGAGACCCAGTACTTC.

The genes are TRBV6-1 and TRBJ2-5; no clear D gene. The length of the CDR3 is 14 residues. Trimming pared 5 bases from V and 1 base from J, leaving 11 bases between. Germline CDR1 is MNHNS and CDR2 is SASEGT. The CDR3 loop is CASSRFTGQETQYF. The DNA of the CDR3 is TGTGCCAGCAGTAGATTTACGGGCCAAGAGACCCAGTACTTC.

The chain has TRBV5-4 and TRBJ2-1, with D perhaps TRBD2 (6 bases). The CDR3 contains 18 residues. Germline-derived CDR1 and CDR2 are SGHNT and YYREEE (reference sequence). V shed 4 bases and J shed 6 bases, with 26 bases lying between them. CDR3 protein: CASSRQRPGTSSGNEQFF. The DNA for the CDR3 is TGTGCCAGCAGCCGCCAACGCCCCGGGACTTCATCTGGCAATGAGCAGTTCTTC.

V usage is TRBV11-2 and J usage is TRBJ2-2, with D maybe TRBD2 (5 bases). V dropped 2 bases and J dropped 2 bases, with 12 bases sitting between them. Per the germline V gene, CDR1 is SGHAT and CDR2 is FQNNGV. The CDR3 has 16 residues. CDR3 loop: CASSLSVGVNTGELFF. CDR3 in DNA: TGTGCCAGCAGCTTATCGGTGGGAGTTAACACCGGGGAGCTGTTTTTT.

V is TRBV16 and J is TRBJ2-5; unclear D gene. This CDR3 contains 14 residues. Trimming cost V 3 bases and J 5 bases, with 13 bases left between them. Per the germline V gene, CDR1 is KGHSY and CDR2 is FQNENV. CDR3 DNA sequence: TGTGCCAGCAGCCAGGGTGGCAGTTCGGAGACCCAGTACTTC. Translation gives CASSQGGSSETQYF.

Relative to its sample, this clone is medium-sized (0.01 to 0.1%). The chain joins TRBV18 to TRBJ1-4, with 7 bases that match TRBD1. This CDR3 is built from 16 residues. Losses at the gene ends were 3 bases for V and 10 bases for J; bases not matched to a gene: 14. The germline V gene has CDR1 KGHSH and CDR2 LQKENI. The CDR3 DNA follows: TGTGCCAGCTCACCTGGACAGGTTTCCGCTATTGGAAAACTGTTTTTT. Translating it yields CASSPGQVSAIGKLFF. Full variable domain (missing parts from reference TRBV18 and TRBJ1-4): NAGVMQNPRHLVRRRGQEARLRCSPMKGHSHVYWYRQLPEEGLKFMVYLQKENIIDESGMPKERFSAEFPKEGPSILRIQQVVRGDSAAYFCASSPGQVSAIGKLFFGSGTQLSVL.

Written as DNA, the CDR3 is TGTGCCACCAGCACCCTAGCGGGAGGTTCCTACAATGAGCAGTTCTTC. Protein product: CATSTLAGGSYNEQFF. V and J are TRBV15 and TRBJ2-1; the match to TRBD2 covers 11 bases. Germline CDR1 is LNHNV and CDR2 is YYDKDF (reference sequence). There are 16 residues in the CDR3. The V and J ends lost 4 bases and 1 base, in that order; junction bases with no gene match: 3.

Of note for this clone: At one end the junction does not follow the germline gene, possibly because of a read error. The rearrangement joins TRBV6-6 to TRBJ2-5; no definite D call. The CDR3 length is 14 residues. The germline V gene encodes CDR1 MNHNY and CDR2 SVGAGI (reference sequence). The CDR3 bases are TGTGCCATCAGTGTCCACGGCAGCCAAGAGACCCAGTACTTC. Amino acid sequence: CAISVHGSQETQYF.

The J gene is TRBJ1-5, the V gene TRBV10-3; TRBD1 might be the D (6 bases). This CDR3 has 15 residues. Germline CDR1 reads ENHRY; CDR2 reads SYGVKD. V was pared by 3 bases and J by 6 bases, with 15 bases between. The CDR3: CAISDPADSGQPQHF. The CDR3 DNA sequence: TGTGCCATCAGTGACCCGGCGGACAGTGGTCAGCCCCAGCATTTT.

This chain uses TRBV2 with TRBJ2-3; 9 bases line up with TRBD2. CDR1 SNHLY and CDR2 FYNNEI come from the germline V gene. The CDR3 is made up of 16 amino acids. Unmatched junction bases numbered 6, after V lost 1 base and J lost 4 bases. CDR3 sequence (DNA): TGTGCCAGCAGTGAAGGTGGCCTAGCGGGACCAGATACGCAGTATTTT. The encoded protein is CASSEGGLAGPDTQYF.

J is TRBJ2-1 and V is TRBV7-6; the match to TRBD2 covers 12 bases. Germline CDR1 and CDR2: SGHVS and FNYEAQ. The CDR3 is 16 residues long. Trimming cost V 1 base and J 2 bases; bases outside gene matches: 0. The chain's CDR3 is CASSLGLAGAYNEQFF. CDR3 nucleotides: TGTGCCAGCAGCTTAGGACTAGCGGGAGCCTACAATGAGCAGTTCTTC.

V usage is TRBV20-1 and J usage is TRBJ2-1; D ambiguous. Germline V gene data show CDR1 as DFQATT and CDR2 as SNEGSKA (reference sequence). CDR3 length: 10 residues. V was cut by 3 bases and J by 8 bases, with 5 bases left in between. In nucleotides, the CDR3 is TGCAGTGCTAGTGACCATGAGCAGTTCTTC. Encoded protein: CSASDHEQFF.

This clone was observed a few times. This CDR3 is CASSRGQGFVETQYF. As DNA, the CDR3 is TGCGCCAGCAGCCGGGGCCAGGGTTTCGTAGAGACCCAGTACTTC. The V call is TRBV5-1, the J call TRBJ2-5; possibly TRBD1 or TRBD2 for D (5 bases each). CDR3 size: 15 residues. The V end lost 4 bases, the J end lost 4 bases, and 17 bases lay between the germline ends. Germline-derived CDR1 and CDR2 are SGHRS and YFSETQ.

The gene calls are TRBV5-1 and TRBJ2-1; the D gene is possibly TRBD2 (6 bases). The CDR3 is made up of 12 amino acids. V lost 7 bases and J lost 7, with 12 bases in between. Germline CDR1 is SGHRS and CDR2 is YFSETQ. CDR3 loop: CASGRGMNEQFF. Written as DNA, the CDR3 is TGCGCCAGCGGACGGGGGATGAATGAGCAGTTCTTC.

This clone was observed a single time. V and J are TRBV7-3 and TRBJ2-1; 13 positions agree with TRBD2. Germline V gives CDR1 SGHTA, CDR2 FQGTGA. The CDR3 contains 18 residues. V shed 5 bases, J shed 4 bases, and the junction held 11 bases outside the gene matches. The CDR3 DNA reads TGTGCCAGCAGCCGAGGACTAGCGGGAGTAGTGGGTTACAATGAGCAGTTCTTC. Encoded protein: CASSRGLAGVVGYNEQFF.

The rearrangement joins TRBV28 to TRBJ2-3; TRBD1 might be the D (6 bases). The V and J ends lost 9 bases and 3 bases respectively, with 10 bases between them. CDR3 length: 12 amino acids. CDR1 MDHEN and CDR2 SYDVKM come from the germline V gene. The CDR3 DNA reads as TGTGCCAGTATAGGGGGAACAGATACGCAGTATTTT. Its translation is CASIGGTDTQYF.